One T cell receptor beta chain is described in this entry. There is no known antigen for this receptor. No quality values exist for individual bases; no much larger clone is one base distant. This specimen comes from a study of neoadjuvant nivolumab and ipilimumab in lung cancer (dated by TCRdb to 2020 to 2022). The study in broad terms: Nivolumab was administered intravenously at 3 mg/kg on days 1, 15 and 29, and in the combination arm ipilimumab 1 mg/kg was added on day 1 only. Matched pretherapy and resected tumor pairs were analyzed for seven patients: four treated with nivolumab and three with nivolumab plus ipilimumab. For each study arm, the primary endpoint of the trial was the rate of major pathologic response (MPR) in the intention-to-treat population. Of the 44 patients with operable NSCLC treated in the trial, approximately 23 were randomized to nivolumab monotherapy and around 20 to nivolumab plus ipilimumab. The study compared TCR repertoires in pretherapy (baseline) peripheral blood with TCR repertoires in tumors resected at surgery after neoadjuvant immune checkpoint blockade. Overall study results and their limits: From pretherapy to surgery, tumor T-cell richness and clonality increased in three of three dual-therapy tumors but in only two of four nivolumab-treated tumors. A small number of samples underwent TCR sequencing. No significant correlation was found between TCR clonality and pathologic tumor regression, and only one major-pathologic-response sample was available for the clonality analysis. TCR richness and clonality were greater in resected tumors than in tumor-adjacent uninvolved lung, and increases were seen in more dual-therapy-treated tumors. Pretherapy blood TCR richness correlated positively with richness in tumors resected after neoadjuvant therapy (Spearman R ≈ 0.8).

The label giving this sample's time point can be read as: at surgical resection after neoadjuvant nivolumab +/- ipilimumab. Samples were obtained from the phase 2 randomized NEOSTAR trial, in which neoadjuvant nivolumab or nivolumab plus ipilimumab followed by surgery was tested in operable NSCLC. The library was generated by the immunoSEQ multiplex PCR assay. From the authors' description of their analysis: Richness and clonality were used to summarize the repertoires, and clones that significantly expanded or contracted between pre- and post-therapy samples were identified. TCRdb carries this immuneACCESS record with in-frame sequences only. Its versions omit some clonotypes, under half of them owing to an unresolved V gene in the studies checked, with the rest unexplained. V and J calls and clone size are given by that table; D and trimming were obtained from the DNA. The table for this sample lists tens of thousands of clones; 80% to 95% of them were counted only once. The ten largest clonotypes hold approximately 2.2% of the sample.

The trim is 5 bases for V and 5 bases for J, with a gap of 15 bases between the germline ends. CDR1 MNHEY and CDR2 SMNVEV were looked up in the germline V gene (reference sequence). The CDR3, cysteine through phenylalanine, is 14 amino acids long. CDR3 DNA is the only sequence kept; it has 42 bases, read in frame from the first base. This TCR was sampled from an adult with non-small cell lung cancer. The sequenced sample was peripheral blood, obtained after neoadjuvant nivolumab, alone or with ipilimumab, at or shortly before surgery. The V gene is TRBV27 and the J gene is TRBJ1-1, with a tentative D gene TRBD1 over 5 matching bases. The DNA reads as follows: TGTGCCAGCAGTGCCTTGGACAAGAGAACTGAAGCTTTCTTT. The resulting protein is CASSALDKRTEAFF.